The 24 T cell receptor beta chains in this list originate from one sample, sequenced in a study of T cells in Graves' hyperthyroidism and ophthalmopathy. RNA transcripts yielded amplified TCR beta CDR3 regions. The TCR CDR3 was amplified in a first-round RT-PCR using the HTBI primer set. TCRdb passed the multiplex PCR reads through MiXCR, listing each CDR3 protein once. The sample records 500,000 to 650,000 distinct CDR3 sequences, roughly 17% being singletons. The sequenced sample was blood. These receptors all stem from a young woman with Graves' ophthalmopathy.

This clonotype appeared many times. The V gene is TRBV28, the J gene TRBJ1-5, with 8 bases fitting TRBD1. V lost 4 bases, J lost 2 bases, and 7 bases stayed unmatched. The CDR3 sequence is 16 residues long. The germline V gene has CDR1 MDHEN and CDR2 SYDVKM. CDR3 DNA sequence: TGTGCCAGCAGTTCATCCAGGGGGCTGGGCAATCAGCCCCAGCATTTT. As protein: CASSSSRGLGNQPQHF.

J is TRBJ2-1 and V is TRBV7-2; unclear D gene. CDR1 and CDR2 (germline): SGHTA, FQGNSA. V lost 5 bases, J lost 10 bases, and 15 bases lay in between. The CDR3 contains 13 residues. Here the CDR3 reads CASSRVGTLEQFF. CDR3 DNA: TGTGCCAGCAGCAGGGTTGGCACCCTAGAGCAGTTCTTC.

This clonotype was seen ten or more times. V is TRBV7-2 and J is TRBJ2-1; D not certain. The CDR3 is 15 amino acids. Trimming removed 5 bases at V and 0 bases at J, with 11 bases between. Per the germline V gene, CDR1 is SGHTA and CDR2 is FQGNSA. CDR3 DNA sequence: TGTGCCAGCAGCCAAGACAAGAGCTCCTACAATGAGCAGTTCTTC. This sequence encodes CASSQDKSSYNEQFF.

This clonotype was detected ten times or more. The chain links TRBV12-3 or TRBV12-4 to TRBJ2-1; D might be TRBD2 (5 bases). Trimming removed 5 bases at V and 1 base at J, with 12 bases between. The CDR3 covers 15 residues. CDR3 region: CASSPPDLSYNEQFF. For the CDR3, the DNA is TGTGCCAGCAGTCCACCGGACTTATCCTACAATGAGCAGTTCTTC.

This chain connects TRBV5-8 to TRBJ1-1, with D possibly matching TRBD1 (5 bases). Germline V gives CDR1 SGHTS, CDR2 YDEGEE. V was cut by 1 base and J by 2 bases, with 12 bases left in between. This CDR3 region has 15 residues. Here the CDR3 reads CASSLWDGQNTEAFF. The CDR3 DNA is TGTGCCAGCAGCTTGTGGGACGGGCAAAACACTGAAGCTTTCTTT.

As concerns this clonotype: This may be a read error, as it is one base from a much larger clone. The rearrangement joins TRBV3-1 to TRBJ2-1; 9 positions agree with TRBD2. V was clipped by 4 bases and J by 10 bases; unmatched bases: 11. The CDR3 is 15 amino acids. Germline CDR1 LGHDT, CDR2 YNNKEL (reference sequence). The CDR3: CASSPMSGRPGEQFF. The CDR3 DNA follows: TGTGCCAGCAGCCCAATGAGCGGGAGGCCCGGAGAGCAGTTCTTC.

This clonotype was seen at least ten times. CDR3 DNA sequence: TGTGCCAGCAGCGAGACAGGCGCTAGCTCTGGAAACACCATATATTTT. As protein: CASSETGASSGNTIYF. The chain carries TRBV7-9 and TRBJ1-3; D might be TRBD1 (6 bases). Trimming shortened V by 5 bases and J by 0 bases, and 14 bases separated the two germline ends. The CDR3 length is 16 residues. CDR1 and CDR2 (germline): SEHNR, FQNEAQ (reference sequence).

This clonotype has at least ten counts. This chain links TRBV27 with TRBJ2-5, with D unresolved. This CDR3 is 13 amino acids long. CDR1 and CDR2 (germline): MNHEY, SMNVEV (reference sequence). V lost 4 bases, J lost 4 bases, and 10 bases lay in between. CDR3 coding DNA: TGTGCCAGCAGTTCCATCTATGTAGAGACCCAGTACTTC. Translated: CASSSIYVETQYF.

This clonotype was picked up many times. The chain couples TRBV20-1 to TRBJ1-4, with D maybe TRBD1 (5 bases). This CDR3 is 15 amino acids long. Germline V gene data show CDR1 as DFQATT and CDR2 as SNEGSKA (reference sequence). The V gene lost 5 bases and the J gene lost 3 bases, with 16 bases spanning the gap. CDR3 amino acids: CSALPRREANEKLFF. The CDR3 bases are TGCAGTGCTTTACCCCGCAGGGAGGCTAATGAAAAACTGTTTTTT.

The rearrangement uses TRBV4-1 and TRBJ1-1; 9 positions agree with TRBD1. The CDR3 runs to 17 residues. The ends lost 0 bases at V and 3 bases at J; junction bases unmatched: 8. Germline-derived CDR1 and CDR2 are MGHRA and YSYEKL. DNA of the CDR3: TGCGCCAGCAGCCAAGATCACCAACAGGGGGCGGACACTGAAGCTTTCTTT. Amino acids: CASSQDHQQGADTEAFF.

There are many counts of this clonotype. CDR3 DNA sequence: TGTGCCAGCAGTGAAGCCCGAACTAGCGGGAGCGGGTATGAGCAGTTCTTC. It translates to CASSEARTSGSGYEQFF. V usage is TRBV6-1 and J usage is TRBJ2-1; 11 positions agree with TRBD2. The CDR3 contains 17 residues. Germline CDR1 is MNHNS and CDR2 is SASEGT. The junction had 9 bases not matched to a gene; V was cut back by 0 bases and J by 8 bases.

This clonotype was counted ten times or more. The rearrangement links TRBV27 to TRBJ2-5; 8 bases line up with TRBD2. The CDR3 length is 13 residues. V lost 6 bases and J lost 5; bases outside the gene matches: 5. Germline V gene data show CDR1 as MNHEY and CDR2 as SMNVEV (reference sequence). The CDR3, as DNA: TGTGCCAGCAGACCCTCGGGGGGGGAGACCCAGTACTTC. Residues: CASRPSGGETQYF.

In its sample, this clonotype was seen a few times. This rearrangement joins TRBV19 to TRBJ2-3; 9 bases match TRBD1. Germline V lookup: CDR1 LNHDA, CDR2 SQIVND (reference sequence). The CDR3 has 14 residues. V was pared by 6 bases and J by 3 bases, with 4 bases of the junction left unmatched. In nucleotides, the CDR3 is TGTGCCAGTAGCGGACAGGGGTGGACAGATACGCAGTATTTT. It is translated as CASSGQGWTDTQYF.

This clonotype was counted many times. The chain has TRBV27 and TRBJ1-1; TRBD1 aligns across 11 bases. CDR1 is MNHEY, CDR2 SMNVEV, per germline (reference sequence). CDR3 length: 18 amino acids. J lost 1 base, V lost 6 bases, and 13 bases had no gene match. The CDR3 reads CASRLSPGQGVRNTEAFF. CDR3 in DNA: TGTGCCAGCAGACTTTCACCGGGACAGGGGGTTAGGAACACTGAAGCTTTCTTT.

This clonotype was detected ten times or more. The rearrangement joins TRBV29-1 to TRBJ2-5; TRBD1 matches at 10 bases. V dropped 3 bases and J dropped 0; count of bases not matched to a gene: 1. CDR1 is SQVTM and CDR2 is ANQGSEA in the germline V gene. CDR3 size: 14 residues. This CDR3 is CSVEGQGYQETQYF. DNA for the CDR3: TGCAGCGTTGAGGGACAGGGGTACCAAGAGACCCAGTACTTC.

In its sample, this clonotype was seen many times. The chain couples TRBV28 to TRBJ2-7; no clear D gene. The CDR3 contains 13 residues. Germline V lookup: CDR1 MDHEN, CDR2 SYDVKM. V lost 6 bases to trimming and J lost 2 bases, with 11 bases between them. CDR3 sequence (DNA): TGTGCCAGCAGGCGAGACGGACCCTACGAGCAGTACTTC. This translates into CASRRDGPYEQYF.

This clonotype showed up many times. This rearrangement joins TRBV28 to TRBJ2-1; possible D gene TRBD1, 5 bases. V lost 2 bases and J 8 bases, leaving 7 bases between the germline ends. The length of the CDR3 is 12 residues. CDR1 is MDHEN, CDR2 SYDVKM, per germline. The CDR3 here is CASSLLQDEQFF. The CDR3 DNA reads TGTGCCAGCAGTTTACTACAGGATGAGCAGTTCTTC.

There are many counts of this clonotype. The chain couples TRBV12-3 or TRBV12-4 to TRBJ2-7; 7 bases agree with TRBD1. There are 14 residues in the CDR3. The V segment lost 1 base and the J segment 2 bases; nucleotides outside the gene matches: 2. The CDR3 bases are TGTGCCAGCAGTTTAGTTAGGGGGCCCTACGAGCAGTACTTC. This encodes CASSLVRGPYEQYF.

This clonotype has a count of ten or more. This rearrangement joins TRBV6-1 to TRBJ2-1; no reliable D call. Deletions cut 5 bases from V and 8 bases from J, with 16 bases between. The CDR3 loop spans 14 amino acids. Germline lookup yields CDR1 MNHNS and CDR2 SASEGT. The CDR3 loop reads CASSYVSGLDEQFF. Here the CDR3 DNA reads TGTGCCAGCAGTTATGTATCGGGCCTGGATGAGCAGTTCTTC.

The CDR3 loop reads CASSLEGPKDYGYTF. CDR3 DNA: TGCGCCAGCAGCTTGGAGGGACCGAAAGACTATGGCTACACCTTC. The gene calls are TRBV5-1 and TRBJ1-2; tentative D call: TRBD1 (5 bases). V lost 0 bases and J lost 3, with 12 bases in between. This CDR3 has 15 amino acids. Germline-derived CDR1 and CDR2 are SGHRS and YFSETQ.

This clonotype was seen ten or more times. The chain links TRBV5-1 to TRBJ1-2; 8 bases agree with TRBD1. Germline assignment: CDR1 SGHRS and CDR2 YFSETQ. The CDR3 contains 16 residues. Losses at the gene ends were 4 bases for V and 2 bases for J; bases not matched to a gene: 10. The CDR3 here is CASSPNNRGANYGYTF. The CDR3, as DNA: TGCGCCAGCAGCCCGAACAACAGGGGGGCGAACTATGGCTACACCTTC.

Ten or more counts support this clonotype. This chain links TRBV6-1 with TRBJ2-1; D is perhaps TRBD2 (5 bases). Trimming took off 3 bases at V and 9 bases at J, with 15 bases between the two ends. Germline V lookup: CDR1 MNHNS, CDR2 SASEGT. The CDR3 runs to 14 residues. The DNA for the CDR3 is TGTGCCAGCAGTGATGGAAGGGAGAACGTTGAGCAGTTCTTC. Encoded protein: CASSDGRENVEQFF.

Comment on this clonotype: One base away lies a much larger clone, so this may be a sequencing read error. The chain carries TRBV7-2 and TRBJ2-2, with a possible D match to TRBD2 (6 bases). The CDR3 length is 15 residues. Germline loops: CDR1 SGHTA, CDR2 FQGNSA. CDR3 sequence (DNA): TGTGCCAGCAGCTTCGGAGGGTTGAACACCGGGGAGCTGCTTTTT. Translated, it gives CASSFGGLNTGELLF.

This clonotype was seen repeatedly, ten times or more. This chain connects TRBV28 to TRBJ1-1; 7 nucleotides align to TRBD1. The germline gives CDR1 MDHEN, CDR2 SYDVKM. Trimming at V came to 6 bases and at J to 1 base, leaving 8 bases not matched to a gene. This CDR3 has 15 amino acids. The CDR3 DNA is TGTGCCAGCAGACTATACGACAGGGAGAACACTGAAGCTTTCTTT. Amino acid sequence: CASRLYDRENTEAFF.